This T cell receptor beta chain was captured in a study of blood T cell repertoires in COVID-19. Looking at the study overall: Collection of acute and convalescent COVID-19 samples took place in the United States, Italy and Spain. From T cells, B-cell-depleted T cells, or PBMCs came the material, which was cDNA or gDNA.

With V trimmed by 5 bases and J by 6 bases, 3 bases remained unmatched. The germline V gene encodes CDR1 MNHEY and CDR2 SVGAGI. The CDR3 consists of 15 residues. Authors' analysis steps: Researchers report that nucleated cell counts were estimated from reference gene primer amplification. Profiled with immunoSEQ multiplex PCR; TCRdb holds only in-frame clones, not every one. That table gives V, J and clone size, and the DNA gave D and trimming. The sample has approximately 65,000 clones, 75% to 95% seen once. The rearrangement links TRBV6-5 to TRBJ1-6, with TRBD1 matching 11 bases. The receptor was derived from a woman between 18 and 29 years old with acute or convalescent COVID-19. Material for sequencing was peripheral blood. CDR3 nucleotides: TGTGCCAGCAGTCCAGGGACAGGGGGTAATTCACCCCTCCACTTT. It translates to CASSPGTGGNSPLHF.